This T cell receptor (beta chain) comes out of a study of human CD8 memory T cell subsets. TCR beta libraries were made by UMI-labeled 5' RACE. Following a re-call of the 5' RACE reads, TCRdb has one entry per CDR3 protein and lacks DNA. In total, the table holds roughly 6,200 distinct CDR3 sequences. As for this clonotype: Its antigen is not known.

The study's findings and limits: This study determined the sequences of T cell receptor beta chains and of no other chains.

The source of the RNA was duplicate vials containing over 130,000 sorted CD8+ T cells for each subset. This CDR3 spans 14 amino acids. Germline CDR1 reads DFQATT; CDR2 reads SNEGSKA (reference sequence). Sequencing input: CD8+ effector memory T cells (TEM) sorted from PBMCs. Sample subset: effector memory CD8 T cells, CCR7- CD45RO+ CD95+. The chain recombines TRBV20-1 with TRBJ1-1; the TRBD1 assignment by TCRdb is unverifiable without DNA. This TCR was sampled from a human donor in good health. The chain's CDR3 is CSASPPGRTTEAFF.